This entry lists 22 T cell receptor beta chains sequenced from one sample in a study of shared clonotypes between healthy human individuals. Assay: immunoSEQ multiplex PCR; the TCRdb copy retains only in-frame clones and omits some. The table lists some 1.5 million clones, 98% of them singletons. The sequenced sample consisted of naive CD4+ T cells sorted from blood. The subset: CD45RA+ positively selected. The receptor set was obtained from a man aged 25 to 45 in good health.

The rearrangement links TRBV30 to TRBJ2-2; tentative D call: TRBD2 (6 bases). The CDR3 has 17 amino acids. CDR1 and CDR2 (germline): GTSNPN, SVGIG (reference sequence). V dropped 0 bases and J dropped 6 bases, with 20 bases sitting between them. The CDR3 DNA is TGTGCCTGGAGTGTCTGGGGTTCCGCGGGGCCATCCGGGGAGCTGTTTTTT. This sequence encodes CAWSVWGSAGPSGELFF. Filled out from reference TRBV30 and TRBJ2-2, the complete variable domain reads SQTIHQWPATLVQPVGSPLSLECTVEGTSNPNLYWYRQAAGRGLQLLFYSVGIGQISSEVPQNLSASRPQDRQFILSSKKLLLSDSGFYLCAWSVWGSAGPSGELFFGEGSRLTVL.

The V and J genes are TRBV9 and TRBJ2-1; D remains unclear. V shed 0 bases and J shed 4 bases, with 5 bases lying between them. Per the germline V gene, CDR1 is SGDLS and CDR2 is YYNGEE. This CDR3 has 13 amino acids. The CDR3 DNA reads TGTGCCAGCAGCGTAGACTATTACAATGAGCAGTTCTTC. It is translated as CASSVDYYNEQFF.

As to this clone: Other DNA sequences within the sample encode an identical CDR3. The J gene is TRBJ2-2, the V gene TRBV28; D gene ambiguous. CDR1 is MDHEN and CDR2 is SYDVKM in the germline V gene. V lost 3 bases, J lost 6 bases, and 2 bases lay in between. The CDR3 totals 11 residues. In DNA form, the CDR3 reads TGTGCCAGCAGTTTGGCCGGGGAGCTGTTTTTT. As protein: CASSLAGELFF.

The rearrangement uses TRBV30 and TRBJ2-3; 14 bases fit TRBD2. This CDR3 comprises 19 residues. Germline V gene lookup returns CDR1 GTSNPN and CDR2 SVGIG (reference sequence). The J segment lost 3 bases and the V segment lost 4 bases, leaving 15 bases of the junction unmatched. The CDR3 spells CAWIPGLAGGGLGTDTQYF. In DNA form, the CDR3 reads TGTGCCTGGATACCCGGACTAGCGGGAGGTGGGTTAGGTACAGATACGCAGTATTTT.

This chain joins TRBV6-1 and TRBJ1-2; D perhaps matches TRBD1 (6 bases). CDR1 and CDR2 (germline): MNHNS, SASEGT. Trimming removed 4 bases at V and 0 bases at J, with 15 bases between. The CDR3 is made up of 16 amino acids. This chain's CDR3 is CASSVSGGAANYGYTF. The CDR3 region has the DNA TGTGCCAGCAGTGTCTCTGGGGGCGCAGCTAACTATGGCTACACCTTC.

This chain uses TRBV7-9 with TRBJ2-5, with D possibly being TRBD1 (5 bases). Germline V gene lookup returns CDR1 SEHNR and CDR2 FQNEAQ (reference sequence). V lost 2 bases, J lost 10 bases, and 8 bases lay in between. This CDR3 has 11 amino acids. CDR3 bases: TGTGCCAGCAGCTTAACAGGAGACCAGTACTTC. This codes for CASSLTGDQYF.

V and J are TRBV5-1 and TRBJ2-7, with D unresolved. Trimming removed 2 bases from V and 0 bases from J, with 9 bases in between. This CDR3 is built from 14 residues. CDR1 SGHRS and CDR2 YFSETQ come from the germline V gene. The CDR3 DNA reads TGCGCCAGCAGCTTACGGGCTAGCTCCTACGAGCAGTACTTC. It is translated as CASSLRASSYEQYF.

The rearrangement uses TRBV7-2 and TRBJ2-7, with 9 bases fitting TRBD1. V trimming: 1 base; J trimming: 6 bases; junction bases outside the gene matches: 16. Germline CDR1 is SGHTA and CDR2 is FQGNSA. The CDR3 has 18 residues. This CDR3 is CASSLGRIGTGRAVEQYF. The CDR3 coding sequence is TGTGCCAGCAGCTTAGGAAGAATTGGGACAGGGAGAGCTGTCGAGCAGTACTTC.

For the CDR3, the DNA is TGTGCCACCAGCCTCGGCGCGTTGGAGACCCAGTACTTC. Protein: CATSLGALETQYF. V usage is TRBV15 and J usage is TRBJ2-5; D not resolved. CDR1 and CDR2 (germline): LNHNV, YYDKDF (reference sequence). Trimming shortened V by 5 bases and J by 5 bases, and 12 bases separated the two germline ends. The length of the CDR3 is 13 residues.

The genes are TRBV2 and TRBJ2-7; the match to TRBD2 covers 9 bases. The V segment lost 6 bases and the J segment 4 bases; nucleotides outside the gene matches: 10. This CDR3 spans 15 amino acids. Germline V CDR1 and CDR2: SNHLY, FYNNEI. In nucleotides, the CDR3 is TGTGCCAGCAGGGGACTAACAAGCGGGAGGTACGAGCAGTACTTC. Its protein is CASRGLTSGRYEQYF.

The J gene is TRBJ2-6, the V gene TRBV18, with a weak D call TRBD1 (5 bases). The ends were cut back, 3 bases at V and 1 base at J, with 7 bases in the middle. This CDR3 has 15 amino acids. Per germline, CDR1 KGHSH and CDR2 LQKENI. The CDR3 region has the DNA TGTGCCAGCTCACCCAGGGAATCTGGGGCCAACGTCCTGACTTTC. It codes for CASSPRESGANVLTF.

This chain joins TRBV10-2 and TRBJ1-2, with TRBD1 matching over 7 bases. Trimming removed 8 bases from V and 0 bases from J; junction bases left unmatched: 15. Germline-derived CDR1 and CDR2 are WSHSY and SAAADI. The CDR3 consists of 17 residues. For the CDR3, the DNA is TGCGCCAGCCGAAACTCGGGACAGACAAAGGCTAACTATGGCTACACCTTC. Its translation: CASRNSGQTKANYGYTF.

The V and J genes are TRBV7-9 and TRBJ2-2; 11 bases are a match to TRBD2. Germline V gives CDR1 SEHNR, CDR2 FQNEAQ (reference sequence). Losses at the gene ends were 5 bases for V and 5 bases for J; bases not matched to a gene: 4. This CDR3 contains 15 residues. This CDR3 reads CASSKRTSGTGELFF. The CDR3 DNA reads TGTGCCAGCAGCAAACGGACTAGCGGGACCGGGGAGCTGTTTTTT.

Regarding this clone: Other nucleotide sequences from this sample produce the same CDR3. The V gene is TRBV20-1, the J gene TRBJ1-1; no clear D. This CDR3 is built from 10 residues. Germline values: CDR1 DFQATT, CDR2 SNEGSKA (reference sequence). V lost 5 bases and J 1 base, leaving 2 bases between the germline ends. CDR3 nucleotides: TGCAGTGCTCAGAACACTGAAGCTTTCTTT. It encodes CSAQNTEAFF.

The genes are TRBV5-1 and TRBJ1-5, with D perhaps matching TRBD1 (5 bases). The V gene's germline CDR1 is SGHRS and CDR2 YFSETQ. The V end was cut by 4 bases, the J end by 3 bases, with 14 bases between. This CDR3 spans 15 amino acids. CDR3 sequence reads: CASSPLDSSNQPQHF. DNA of the CDR3: TGCGCCAGCAGCCCGCTAGACAGTTCCAATCAGCCCCAGCATTTT.

As to this clone: The sample holds other DNA sequences that translate to the same CDR3. The rearrangement links TRBV18 to TRBJ2-1, with D uncertain. CDR3 length: 11 amino acids. The germline V gene encodes CDR1 KGHSH and CDR2 LQKENI. The V and J ends lost 2 bases and 8 bases respectively, with 4 bases between them. CDR3 DNA sequence: TGTGCCAGCTCACCATTGGATGAGCAGTTCTTC. Translation gives CASSPLDEQFF.

The CDR3: CTSSQDPTTAGELFF. As DNA, the CDR3 is TGCACCAGCAGCCAAGATCCTACGACCGCCGGGGAGCTGTTTTTT. The rearrangement uses TRBV1 and TRBJ2-2. TRBV1 is marked as a pseudogene. This CDR3 has 15 residues.

The chain couples TRBV5-6 to TRBJ2-7; D unclear. Germline CDR1 is SGHDT and CDR2 is YYEEEE. The V end was cut by 4 bases, the J end by 6 bases, with 20 bases between. This CDR3 has 15 amino acids. CDR3 in amino acids: CASSAQGVSVGEQYF. In DNA, the CDR3 is TGTGCCAGCAGCGCCCAAGGAGTAAGCGTCGGCGAGCAGTACTTC.

The chain couples TRBV4-2 to TRBJ2-6; 8 bases map to TRBD1. The CDR3 length is 16 residues. With V trimmed by 2 bases and J by 3 bases, 3 bases remained unmatched. Germline V gives CDR1 LGHNA, CDR2 YNFKEQ. The CDR3 DNA reads TGTGCCAGCAGCCAACAGGGGGCAAGTGGGGCCAACGTCCTGACTTTC. Translated, it gives CASSQQGASGANVLTF.

CDR3 region: CASSLEAGKYEQYF. CDR3 DNA: TGTGCCAGCAGCTTAGAAGCGGGGAAATACGAGCAGTACTTC. The chain is built from TRBV11-2 and TRBJ2-7; TRBD2 matches 7 bases. Germline assignment: CDR1 SGHAT and CDR2 FQNNGV. The CDR3 runs 14 residues. V was pared by 0 bases and J by 4 bases, with 3 bases of the junction left unmatched.

With regard to this clone: This same CDR3 is encoded by further DNA sequences in the sample. This chain uses TRBV9 with TRBJ2-1, with 9 positions matching TRBD2. This CDR3 has 15 residues. V lost 0 bases, J lost 9 bases, and 7 bases stayed unmatched. CDR1 is SGDLS, CDR2 YYNGEE, per germline. CDR3 coding DNA: TGTGCCAGCAGCGTAGTCGCGGGAGGGCCCGGTGAGCAGTTCTTC. Protein sequence: CASSVVAGGPGEQFF.

V gene TRBV2 combines with J gene TRBJ2-3; TRBD2 might be the D (5 bases). V lost 0 bases, J lost 10 bases, and 11 bases lay in between. CDR1 SNHLY and CDR2 FYNNEI come from the germline V gene. The CDR3 has 13 amino acids. The CDR3 coding sequence is TGTGCCAGCAGTGAAGCGGAGCGGCCTCCGCAGTATTTT. The encoded protein is CASSEAERPPQYF.